The 16 T cell receptor beta chains below were found in one sample sequenced in a study of blood T cell repertoires in COVID-19. Profiled with immunoSEQ multiplex PCR; TCRdb holds only in-frame clones, not every one. Among about 80,000 clones listed, 60% to 85% were seen once. Sequencing used peripheral blood. The source is a human donor in a cohort sampled during active COVID-19.

The chain joins TRBV28 to TRBJ1-2, with 7 bases fitting TRBD1. J was trimmed by 3 bases and V by 2 bases; bases with no gene match: 3. The CDR3 sequence is 14 residues long. Germline lookup yields CDR1 MDHEN and CDR2 SYDVKM. The CDR3 DNA follows: TGTGCCAGCAGTTTACTCACAGGGGACTATGGCTACACCTTC. Protein sequence: CASSLLTGDYGYTF.

V gene TRBV12-3 or TRBV12-4 combines with J gene TRBJ2-1, with 7 nucleotides matching TRBD1. CDR3 length: 12 amino acids. J gave up 13 bases and V 5 bases, and 8 bases lay outside the gene matches. CDR3 DNA: TGTGCCAGCAGTCTCAACAGGGGTTCACAGTTCTTC. Encoded protein: CASSLNRGSQFF.

This rearrangement joins TRBV19 to TRBJ1-1; 7 bases are a match to TRBD1. The V segment lost 7 bases and the J segment 8 bases; nucleotides outside the gene matches: 4. The CDR3 totals 11 residues. CDR1 and CDR2 (germline): LNHDA, SQIVND (reference sequence). CDR3 nucleotide sequence: TGTGCCAGTATTCAGGGGGTGGAAGCTTTCTTT. Translation gives CASIQGVEAFF.

The V gene is TRBV9, the J gene TRBJ2-7; D is possibly TRBD1 (5 bases). The ends were cut back, 0 bases at V and 5 bases at J, with 15 bases in the middle. CDR3 length equals 15 residues. Germline-derived CDR1 and CDR2 are SGDLS and YYNGEE. The CDR3 region has the DNA TGTGCCAGCAGCGTAGGGGCAGGGCGGTGGAACGAGCAGTACTTC. It yields the protein CASSVGAGRWNEQYF.

This chain joins TRBV25-1 and TRBJ2-1; 8 bases are a match to TRBD1. The CDR3 loop spans 15 amino acids. V gave up 4 bases and J gave up 5 bases; unmatched junction bases: 7. Germline V lookup: CDR1 MGHDK, CDR2 SYGVNS. The CDR3 region is CASSALNRGDNEQFF. The CDR3 DNA follows: TGTGCCAGCAGTGCGCTGAACAGGGGGGACAATGAGCAGTTCTTC. Full variable domain (missing parts from reference TRBV25-1 and TRBJ2-1): EADIYQTPRYLVIGTGKKITLECSQTMGHDKMYWYQQDPGMELHLIHYSYGVNSTEKGDLSSESTVSRIRTEHFPLTLESARPSHTSQYLCASSALNRGDNEQFFGPGTRLTVL.

This clone was seen once. CDR3 bases: TGTGCCAGCAGCTTAGCAGGCGCAGGGTATGAAAAACTGTTTTTT. Its protein is CASSLAGAGYEKLFF. The chain carries TRBV7-9 and TRBJ1-4, with D perhaps matching TRBD1 (5 bases). The V end lost 0 bases, the J end lost 6 bases, and 11 bases lay between the germline ends. The CDR3 loop spans 15 amino acids. Germline CDR1 is SEHNR and CDR2 is FQNEAQ (reference sequence).

This chain links TRBV30 with TRBJ2-5; 10 bases are a match to TRBD2. V trimming: 5 bases; J trimming: 3 bases; junction bases outside the gene matches: 6. The germline CDR1 and CDR2 sequences are GTSNPN and SVGIG (reference sequence). This CDR3 comprises 14 residues. CDR3 nucleotides: TGTGCCTGGTCCGGGACTAGCGTAGAAGAGACCCAGTACTTC. Its protein product is CAWSGTSVEETQYF.

The chain couples TRBV6-5 to TRBJ2-7; 12 nucleotides line up with TRBD2. The ends lost 6 bases at V and 5 bases at J; junction bases unmatched: 8. The CDR3 length is 15 residues. Germline V gene data show CDR1 as MNHEY and CDR2 as SVGAGI. The CDR3 loop is CASSPTSGSWHEQYV. The CDR3, as DNA: TGTGCCAGCAGCCCGACTAGCGGGAGTTGGCACGAGCAGTACGTC.

The chain recombines TRBV5-8 with TRBJ2-3, with D perhaps TRBD1 (6 bases). Trimming cost V 4 bases and J 5 bases, with 23 bases left between them. There are 17 residues in the CDR3. Germline CDR1 is SGHTS and CDR2 is YDEGEE. In nucleotides, the CDR3 is TGTGCCAGCAGCCTTCTGAGGGACATCTCTTATGGAGATACGCAGTATTTT. This encodes CASSLLRDISYGDTQYF.

The chain is built from TRBV7-8 and TRBJ1-6, with D uncertain. Germline CDR1 is SGHVS and CDR2 is FQNEAQ. Trimming shortened V by 4 bases and J by 9 bases, and 7 bases separated the two germline ends. The CDR3 contains 12 residues. CDR3 DNA: TGTGCCAGCAGCTCCGAGGTTTCACCCCTCCACTTT. This sequence encodes CASSSEVSPLHF.

The rearrangement joins TRBV12-5 to TRBJ2-2, with a tentative D call TRBD1 (5 bases). The CDR3 contains 16 residues. Trimming shortened V by 0 bases and J by 8 bases, and 16 bases separated the two germline ends. Germline CDR1 LGHNT, CDR2 FRNRAP. CDR3 loop: CASGLVVNRLEGELFF. In nucleotides, the CDR3 is TGTGCTAGTGGTTTGGTAGTCAACAGGTTGGAGGGGGAGCTGTTTTTT.

This clone was observed once. The rearrangement joins TRBV4-3 to TRBJ1-1; 8 bases align to TRBD1. Germline CDR1 LGHNA, CDR2 YSLEER. V lost 3 bases and J lost 10; bases outside the gene matches: 7. The CDR3 length is 13 residues. The CDR3 DNA sequence: TGCGCCAGCAGCCACCTGACAGGGGACGGAGCTTTCTTT. Protein: CASSHLTGDGAFF.

V gene TRBV28 combines with J gene TRBJ2-5; 7 bases line up with TRBD1. V was pared by 5 bases and J by 4 bases, with 10 bases of the junction left unmatched. This CDR3 spans 15 amino acids. CDR1 is MDHEN, CDR2 SYDVKM, per germline. The CDR3 DNA follows: TGTGCCAGCAGTCCAAAGGACAGGCTTGGAGAGACCCAGTACTTC. It translates to CASSPKDRLGETQYF.

The gene calls are TRBV19 and TRBJ2-7, with D tentatively TRBD1 (5 bases). The CDR3 spans 14 residues. Germline CDR1 and CDR2: LNHDA and SQIVND (reference sequence). Trimming left V 1 base short and J 4 bases short, with 11 bases between. In DNA, the CDR3 is TGTGCCAGTAGTATAGGGGGCAGCCGGTACGAGCAGTACTTC. The encoded protein is CASSIGGSRYEQYF.

The chain links TRBV29-1 to TRBJ2-3; possible D gene TRBD2, 5 bases. The germline gives CDR1 SQVTM, CDR2 ANQGSEA. Trimming removed 3 bases from V and 14 bases from J, with 12 bases in between. This CDR3 spans 10 amino acids. The CDR3 coding sequence is TGCAGCGTTGAGCGGACTCGACGGTATTTT. Translation gives CSVERTRRYF.

The sample holds a few counts of this clone. V and J are TRBV3-1 (or the pseudogene TRBV3-2) and TRBJ1-5; possibly TRBD1 for D (5 bases). V was pared by 0 bases and J by 2 bases, with 8 bases between. Germline V CDR1 and CDR2: LGHDT, YNNKEL (reference sequence). The CDR3 covers 15 residues. CDR3 bases: TGTGCCAGCAGCCAAGAGGTAGGGGGCAATCAGCCCCAGCATTTT. Translated, it gives CASSQEVGGNQPQHF.